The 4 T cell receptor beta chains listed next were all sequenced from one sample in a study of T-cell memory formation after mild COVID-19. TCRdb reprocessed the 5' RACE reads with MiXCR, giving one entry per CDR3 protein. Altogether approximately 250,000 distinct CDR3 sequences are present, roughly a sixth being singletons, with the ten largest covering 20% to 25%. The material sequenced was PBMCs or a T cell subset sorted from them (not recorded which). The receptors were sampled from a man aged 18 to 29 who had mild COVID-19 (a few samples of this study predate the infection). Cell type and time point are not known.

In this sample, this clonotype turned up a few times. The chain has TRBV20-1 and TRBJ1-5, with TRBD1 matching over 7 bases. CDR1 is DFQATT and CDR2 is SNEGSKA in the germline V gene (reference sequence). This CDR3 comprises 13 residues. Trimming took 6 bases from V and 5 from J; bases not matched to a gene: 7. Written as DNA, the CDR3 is TGCAGTGCGTTAGCAGGACAGGATCAGCCCCAGCATTTT. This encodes CSALAGQDQPQHF.

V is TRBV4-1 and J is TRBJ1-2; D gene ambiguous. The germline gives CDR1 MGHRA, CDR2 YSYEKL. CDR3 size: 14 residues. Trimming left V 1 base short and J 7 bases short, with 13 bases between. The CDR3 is CASSQGPSRSGYTF. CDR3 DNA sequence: TGCGCCAGCAGCCAAGGCCCGTCCCGGAGTGGCTACACCTTC.

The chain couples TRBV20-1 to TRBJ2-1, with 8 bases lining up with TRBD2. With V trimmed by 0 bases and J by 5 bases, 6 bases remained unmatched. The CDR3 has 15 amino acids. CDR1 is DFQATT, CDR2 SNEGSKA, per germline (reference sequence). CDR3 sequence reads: CSAREAGAGNNEQFF. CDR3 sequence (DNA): TGCAGTGCTAGAGAAGCGGGGGCGGGTAACAATGAGCAGTTCTTC.

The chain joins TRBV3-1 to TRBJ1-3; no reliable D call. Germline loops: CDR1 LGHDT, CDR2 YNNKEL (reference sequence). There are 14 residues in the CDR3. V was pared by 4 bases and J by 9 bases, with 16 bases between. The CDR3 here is CASSPTSSQSTIYF. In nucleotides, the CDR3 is TGTGCCAGCAGCCCGACATCGTCGCAAAGCACCATATATTTT.